One and the same sample provided the 28 T cell receptor beta chains below, sequenced in a study of T cells in Graves' hyperthyroidism and ophthalmopathy. RNA transcripts gave rise to amplified TCR beta CDR3 regions. The HTBI primer set served for first-round RT-PCR of the TCR CDR3. MiXCR was run by TCRdb on the multiplex PCR reads, yielding one entry per CDR3 protein. This table has approximately 400,000 distinct CDR3 sequences, 15% to 18% appearing once. The sequencing input was blood. The receptors derive from a woman between 18 and 30 years old with Graves' hyperthyroidism.

The sample holds many counts of this clonotype. This chain connects TRBV12-3 or TRBV12-4 to TRBJ1-2, with D possibly being TRBD1 (6 bases). Trimming pared 3 bases from V and 8 bases from J, leaving 16 bases between. The CDR3 consists of 14 residues. In nucleotides, the CDR3 is TGTGCCAGCAGTTTTGTTGGCAGGGGAGGCGGCTACACCTTC. This gives the protein CASSFVGRGGGYTF.

In this sample, this clonotype turned up a few times. The chain employs TRBV14 and TRBJ2-1, with D unresolved. The CDR3 totals 14 residues. V shed 0 bases and J shed 4 bases, with 7 bases lying between them. Germline values: CDR1 SGHDN, CDR2 FVKESK. CDR3: CASSQDSTYNEQFF. As DNA, the CDR3 is TGTGCCAGCAGCCAAGACAGTACATACAATGAGCAGTTCTTC.

This clonotype was observed at least ten times. The chain combines TRBV20-1 with TRBJ1-5; D not resolved. V lost 6 bases and J 1 base, leaving 22 bases between the germline ends. There are 17 residues in the CDR3. CDR1 is DFQATT and CDR2 is SNEGSKA in the germline V gene (reference sequence). CDR3 nucleotide sequence: TGCAGTGCGCCCCGTATCGGAAGATCGGGGAGCAATCAGCCCCAGCATTTT. Encoded protein: CSAPRIGRSGSNQPQHF.

This chain joins TRBV20-1 and TRBJ2-1; TRBD2 agrees at 14 bases. Germline V gene data show CDR1 as DFQATT and CDR2 as SNEGSKA (reference sequence). The CDR3 consists of 19 residues. With V trimmed by 3 bases and J by 6 bases, 16 bases remained unmatched. In DNA, the CDR3 is TGCAGTGCTAGCTTCGGACTAGCGGGGGGCGCATATCATGGCAATGAGCAGTTCTTC. Protein: CSASFGLAGGAYHGNEQFF.

The chain has TRBV10-3 and TRBJ2-7; 13 nucleotides line up with TRBD2. Germline trimming cut 2 bases from V and 2 bases from J; bases unmatched to any gene: 12. Germline assignment: CDR1 ENHRY and CDR2 SYGVKD. The CDR3 has 19 residues. In DNA, the CDR3 is TGTGCCATCAGTGAGCTCGGGACTAGCGGGAACCGTGCAACCTACGAGCAGTACTTC. Its protein is CAISELGTSGNRATYEQYF.

This clonotype has ten or more counts. The chain links TRBV7-6 to TRBJ2-1, with TRBD2 matching 8 bases. Germline V gives CDR1 SGHVS, CDR2 FNYEAQ. J was trimmed by 1 base and V by 5 bases; bases with no gene match: 10. This CDR3 spans 17 amino acids. CDR3 in amino acids: CASSLRKTSGSYNEQFF. The CDR3 coding sequence is TGTGCCAGCAGCCTACGCAAAACTAGCGGTTCCTACAATGAGCAGTTCTTC.

Only a few counts were recorded for this clonotype. The chain uses TRBV9 and TRBJ2-1, with 7 bases lining up with TRBD2. Looked up from germline, CDR1 is SGDLS and CDR2 is YYNGEE. This CDR3 spans 16 amino acids. J gave up 2 bases and V 2 bases, and 7 bases lay outside the gene matches. Written as DNA, the CDR3 is TGTGCCAGCAGCGTGACTAGCCCCTCCGCCTACAATGAGCAGTTCTTC. Translating it yields CASSVTSPSAYNEQFF.

The table lists this clonotype with a count of one. V gene TRBV14 combines with J gene TRBJ1-6; no definite D call. Trimming removed 4 bases at V and 5 bases at J, with 6 bases between. The V gene's germline CDR1 is SGHDN and CDR2 FVKESK. There are 13 residues in the CDR3. Here the CDR3 DNA reads TGTGCCAGCAGCCGAACGAATAATTCACCCCTCCACTTT. Its protein is CASSRTNNSPLHF.

This clonotype was seen more than once but under ten times. This rearrangement joins TRBV29-1 to TRBJ2-1; 10 bases line up with TRBD2. The CDR3 is 18 residues long. Germline CDR1 reads SQVTM; CDR2 reads ANQGSEA. Trimming took 0 bases from V and 2 from J; bases not matched to a gene: 10. This chain's CDR3 is CSVEDETSGRATYNEQFF. In DNA form, the CDR3 reads TGCAGCGTTGAAGATGAGACGAGCGGGAGGGCCACCTACAATGAGCAGTTCTTC.

This clonotype appeared many times. V and J are TRBV18 and TRBJ1-6; 10 bases match TRBD1. The CDR3 length is 15 residues. Trimming took 3 bases from V and 8 from J; bases not matched to a gene: 4. Germline loops: CDR1 KGHSH, CDR2 LQKENI. The CDR3 DNA sequence: TGTGCCAGCTCACCGCAGGGACAGGGGTATTCACCCCTCCACTTT. Translating it yields CASSPQGQGYSPLHF.

V usage is TRBV4-1 and J usage is TRBJ2-5; D is ambiguous. Trimming took off 3 bases at V and 5 bases at J, with 10 bases between the two ends. This CDR3 contains 13 residues. In germline, CDR1 is MGHRA, CDR2 YSYEKL. CDR3 region: CASSQISRETQYF. The CDR3 DNA sequence: TGCGCCAGCAGCCAGATCTCCCGGGAGACCCAGTACTTC.

This clonotype showed up many times. The chain uses TRBV6-5 and TRBJ2-7, with a weak D call TRBD1 (5 bases). The CDR3 covers 17 residues. Germline-derived CDR1 and CDR2 are MNHEY and SVGAGI. Trimming removed 0 bases at V and 4 bases at J, with 19 bases between. For the CDR3, the DNA is TGTGCCAGCAGTTACTCCCGGACACCGACAAAGCCTTACGAGCAGTACTTC. As protein: CASSYSRTPTKPYEQYF.

This clonotype has a count of ten or more. The chain uses TRBV6-1 and TRBJ2-3; D is unresolved. The CDR3 runs to 16 residues. The germline V gene has CDR1 MNHNS and CDR2 SASEGT. Trimming pared 6 bases from V and 2 bases from J, leaving 18 bases between. Here the CDR3 reads CASRGYEALYTDTQYF. The CDR3 DNA follows: TGTGCCAGCAGGGGCTATGAGGCCCTGTACACAGATACGCAGTATTTT.

This clonotype was seen repeatedly, ten times or more. The chain joins TRBV15 to TRBJ2-7; D not resolved. The CDR3 consists of 14 residues. Between the trimmed V and J ends, which lost 1 base and 0 bases, there was a span of 7 bases. Looked up from germline, CDR1 is LNHNV and CDR2 is YYDKDF (reference sequence). The CDR3 sequence is CATSRASSSYEQYF. The CDR3 nucleotides read TGTGCCACCAGCAGAGCCTCCAGCTCCTACGAGCAGTACTTC.

V and J are TRBV7-6 and TRBJ2-5; no definite D call. The V and J ends lost 4 bases and 5 bases respectively, with 8 bases between them. CDR3 size: 12 residues. The germline CDR1 and CDR2 sequences are SGHVS and FNYEAQ. The CDR3: CASSSHWETQYF. In nucleotides, the CDR3 is TGTGCCAGCAGCTCGCATTGGGAGACCCAGTACTTC.

At least ten counts were recorded for this clonotype. The V call is TRBV6-1, the J call TRBJ2-1, with 7 bases aligning to TRBD2. Germline V gives CDR1 MNHNS, CDR2 SASEGT. V trimming: 3 bases; J trimming: 8 bases; junction bases outside the gene matches: 13. This CDR3 spans 16 amino acids. The CDR3 here is CASSDIRLAVRYEQFF. For the CDR3, the DNA is TGTGCCAGCAGTGACATCAGACTAGCAGTGCGATATGAGCAGTTCTTC.

This clonotype was counted many times. This sequence joins TRBV3-1 and TRBJ1-1; no definite D call. Trimming stripped 2 bases from V and 5 bases from J, with 9 bases between. CDR3 length equals 13 residues. Per germline, CDR1 LGHDT and CDR2 YNNKEL (reference sequence). CDR3 sequence: CASSQTRTTEAFF. The CDR3 DNA is TGTGCCAGCAGCCAAACCAGGACGACTGAAGCTTTCTTT.

This clonotype came up many times. The chain recombines TRBV12-3 or TRBV12-4 with TRBJ2-1; 12 bases line up with TRBD2. With V trimmed by 3 bases and J by 5 bases, 8 bases remained unmatched. This CDR3 spans 17 amino acids. The CDR3 DNA follows: TGTGCCAGCAGTTTGCCTAGCGGGAGGGTAGGGGACAATGAGCAGTTCTTC. Amino acids: CASSLPSGRVGDNEQFF.

This clonotype has only a few counts. The rearrangement joins TRBV4-3 to TRBJ1-3; D is unclear. Trimming left V 0 bases short and J 2 bases short, with 11 bases between. Germline V gives CDR1 LGHNA, CDR2 YSLEER. CDR3 size: 16 residues. The CDR3 spells CASSQDLGGPGNTIYF. CDR3 DNA sequence: TGCGCCAGCAGCCAAGATCTCGGAGGGCCTGGAAACACCATATATTTT.

In the case of this clonotype: A much larger clone differs from this one at a single base, so this may be a read error. CDR3 bases: TGTGCCAGCAGTTCAATAGGGAGCAATCGGCCCCAGCATTTT. Protein sequence: CASSSIGSNRPQHF. The chain links TRBV6-2 or TRBV6-3 to TRBJ1-5, with D uncertain. The CDR3 is 14 residues long. Germline-derived CDR1 and CDR2 are MNHEY and SVGEGT.

This clonotype has a count of ten or more. The genes are TRBV24-1 and TRBJ2-1; a weak D match, TRBD2 (7 bases). Looked up from germline, CDR1 is KGHDR and CDR2 is SFDVKD. The CDR3 covers 14 residues. Trimming shortened V by 0 bases and J by 6 bases, and 8 bases separated the two germline ends. CDR3 in amino acids: CATSDLRGANEQFF. CDR3 sequence (DNA): TGTGCCACCAGTGATTTGCGGGGGGCCAATGAGCAGTTCTTC.

At least ten counts were recorded for this clonotype. The chain is built from TRBV3-1 and TRBJ2-5; 8 nucleotides line up with TRBD2. The junction had 4 bases not matched to a gene; V was cut back by 0 bases and J by 7 bases. Germline V gene data show CDR1 as LGHDT and CDR2 as YNNKEL (reference sequence). The CDR3 totals 14 residues. CDR3 coding DNA: TGTGCCAGCAGCCAAGAAAGCGGGGGCGGGACCCAGTACTTC. It specifies CASSQESGGGTQYF.

V is TRBV12-3 or TRBV12-4 and J is TRBJ2-2, with D unclear. This CDR3 region has 14 residues. V lost 6 bases, J lost 6 bases, and 14 bases lay in between. As DNA, the CDR3 is TGTGCCAGCAGCCCCTGGGGTCTCCCCGGGGAGCTGTTTTTT. Translated: CASSPWGLPGELFF.

This clonotype was observed a few times. V and J are TRBV4-3 and TRBJ1-1; D is undetermined. Looked up from germline, CDR1 is LGHNA and CDR2 is YSLEER. V shed 0 bases and J shed 7 bases, with 21 bases lying between them. This CDR3 has 17 amino acids. CDR3 DNA sequence: TGCGCCAGCAGCCAAGAGGTAGGAGGGCGACTGTACATTGAAGCTTTCTTT. Translating gives CASSQEVGGRLYIEAFF.

The CDR3 nucleotides are TGTGCCGGGGACATGCTCACAGATACGCAGTATTTT. As protein: CAGDMLTDTQYF. The chain has TRBV7-9 and TRBJ2-3; possibly TRBD1 for D (6 bases). CDR3 size: 12 residues. The germline gives CDR1 SEHNR, CDR2 FQNEAQ (reference sequence). The V end lost 11 bases, the J end lost 2 bases, and 11 bases lay between the germline ends.

This clonotype showed up many times. In nucleotides, the CDR3 is TGTGCCAGCAGTGACTCAGATCAGCCCCAGCATTTT. Translation gives CASSDSDQPQHF. The chain carries TRBV2 and TRBJ1-5; D unclear. Trimming stripped 3 bases from V and 5 bases from J, with 5 bases between. Germline assignment: CDR1 SNHLY and CDR2 FYNNEI. The CDR3 is 12 amino acids.

This clonotype was observed at least ten times. The chain has TRBV11-2 and TRBJ2-7, with D unclear. CDR3 length equals 15 residues. Per germline, CDR1 SGHAT and CDR2 FQNNGV. The V end was cut by 4 bases, the J end by 1 base, with 14 bases between. The CDR3 DNA follows: TGTGCCAGCAGCTCCACCCAGGTTGTGTCCTACGAGCAGTACTTC. Encoded protein: CASSSTQVVSYEQYF. Supplemented by reference TRBV11-2 and TRBJ2-7, the full variable domain reads EAGVAQSPRYKIIEKRQSVAFWCNPISGHATLYWYQQILGQGPKLLIQFQNNGVVDDSQLPKDRFSAERLKGVDSTLKIQPAKLEDSAVYLCASSSTQVVSYEQYFGPGTRLTVT.

Only a few counts were recorded for this clonotype. The chain recombines TRBV28 with TRBJ1-5; possibly TRBD1 for D (5 bases). CDR1 MDHEN and CDR2 SYDVKM come from the germline V gene. V lost 0 bases and J lost 7, with 10 bases in between. The CDR3 runs to 14 residues. CDR3 nucleotide sequence: TGTGCCAGCAGTTTATGGGGGGACGGACAGCCCCAGCATTTT. Protein product: CASSLWGDGQPQHF.